This T cell receptor beta chain is from a study of tumor-infiltrating lymphocytes in primary liver carcinoma. Findings of the study overall: Significantly greater top-250-clone fractions characterized tumors relative to blood (p = 0.039). Tumor-blood pairs (like tumor-adjacent pairs) overlapped less than tumor region pairs did.

This CDR3 spans 13 amino acids. V was clipped by 4 bases and J by 4 bases, with 9 bases between them. Germline assignment: CDR1 ENHRY and CDR2 SYGVKD. This clonotype has a count of ten or more. Its specificity is unknown. With 400 to 550 ng total RNA as template and a constant-region primer, TCR beta cDNA was made. Amplification in three nested multiplex PCR rounds with slightly modified ARM-PCR gave rise to TCR beta libraries. It was with TRBV1-TRBV30 forward primers and a C-beta reverse primer that the first two PCR rounds were run, at approximately 9 cycles each. Each CDR3 protein gets one entry after TCRdb re-called the multiplex PCR reads with MiXCR. There are more than 100,000 distinct CDR3 sequences in the sample; about two thirds occur only once, and 8.1% lies in the top ten. It was from roughly 20-30 mg of unsorted bulk tissue that RNA and DNA were co-extracted. Chronic HBV infection, which was untreated, was present in the patients.

This clonotype was obtained from a woman aged 55 to 70 with primary liver carcinoma and hepatitis B virus infection. This sequence joins TRBV10-3 and TRBJ2-3; D is ambiguous. The source material was tumor-adjacent normal liver tissue. The CDR3 loop reads CAISGARADTQYF. The CDR3 nucleotides are TGTGCCATCAGTGGGGCTAGGGCAGATACGCAGTATTTT.